This T cell receptor (beta chain) was recovered during a study of cytomegalovirus exposure and HLA in healthy donors (dated by TCRdb to the late 2010s). A note on the overall study: According to an earlier analysis of 587 of the donors, about 180 million T cells yielded 95 million to 140 million unique TCR beta sequences and 276 Gb of sequence data. Approximately 300 gigabases of sequencing data and approximately 85 million unique TCR sequences were included in an early release covering about 700 HLA-typed donors. The genetic ancestry cluster associated with self-reported Caucasian donors included over 65% of the roughly 400 genotyped donors. The aim of the study was to test whether cataloging public T cell receptors could identify signatures of past pathogen exposure. The study profiled the T cell repertoires of under 700 subjects by immunosequencing and related them to cytomegalovirus serostatus. Along with the approximately 620-subject first cohort, a separate validation cohort of about 110 different subjects was used. To predict cytomegalovirus infection status, the study brought together high-throughput TCR immunosequencing, statistical association of individual TCRs with disease status, and machine learning. In a later analysis, previously published TCR beta repertoires from 666 donors were re-analyzed and high-resolution HLA genotyping was added so that TCR occurrence patterns could be studied. The later analysis used no new phenotypic data to find candidate immune exposures, relying instead on TCR beta sequences and their occurrence across donors. In an earlier analysis of roughly 540 of the donors, high-throughput TCR beta sequencing was used to judge whether each TCR beta V gene segment behaved as functional or pseudogenic. Donor age, sex, ethnicity and CMV serostatus were compiled alongside the repertoire data. In a later genetic analysis, genome-wide SNP genotypes for about 55% of the roughly 700 donors were used, and that subset was treated as a discovery cohort. Every discovery cohort repertoire had been produced on one sequencing platform. Class I and class II HLA loci were covered by the typing at four-digit resolution. Typing coverage differed by locus: A, B, C, DRB1 and DQB1 were typed in roughly 620-630 donors, DQA1 in about 500, DPA1 in 606, and DPB1 in just under 490. Four or five DR-DQ haplotypes were handled as single units for association and clustering because linkage in the cohort was strong. On average, 235,054 unique TCR beta nucleotide sequences were sequenced per donor among about 400 genotyped donors of the cohort, with roughly 20% of those sequences being non-productive. Study-level results and caveats: For the cohort, immune exposure information was limited to CMV serostatus. In an earlier analysis of about 600 of the donors, most TCR beta V segments appeared in productive rearrangements about 90% or about 30% of the time, broadly matching IMGT annotations. In a later genetic analysis, a missense DCLRE1C variant was associated with V-gene and J-gene trimming of TCR beta chains, and the association was replicated in an independent cohort. According to the authors, the approach could potentially be generalized to other disease states and immunological phenotypes. In a later analysis, most CMV-associated TCR beta chains were found to appear HLA-restricted, with HLA associations seemingly driven largely by CMV exposure. HLA typing was unavailable for some donors at each locus, so association tests used only the typed subset. While some public TCRs were present in many individuals, most TCR sequences turned up only very rarely across donors. The classifier was reported to diagnose cytomegalovirus status with high specificity and sensitivity in both the original cohort and the validation cohort. Sequencing depth was assumed to be roughly uniform across donors in the presence/absence analyses, though that assumption may not hold. Assigning TCR associations to individual alleles was difficult when HLA alleles, especially DR and DQ, strongly co-occurred. A further reported finding was that TCR beta sequences accurately predicted the HLA-A and HLA-B alleles for most subjects in the first cohort. Compared with the approximately 670-donor mean, donors in an Asian-associated ancestry cluster had fewer N-insertions in productive TCRs, according to a later genetic analysis. A cluster of highly shared sequence variants was judged likely to represent a technical artifact of the sequencing pipeline. Linkage disequilibrium might explain the correlated functional status among segregating V segments, but an unknown experimental factor could not be excluded. In the study, approximately 160 TCR beta chains were listed as associated with cytomegalovirus. In vitro tests confirmed that a few of the cytomegalovirus-associated TCR beta chains recognize cytomegalovirus antigens. A later analysis associated 17,000 or so TCR beta sequences with specific HLA alleles at a false discovery rate of 0.05. In a later analysis, the rate of TCR association differed among HLA loci, with DRB1 alleles having the most associated TCRs and HLA-C alleles having the fewest. Because counts were too low, around 18 rarely observed V segments, including chromosome 9 orphons, were left out of the earlier analysis of some 640 of the donors. A later analysis reported that several top co-occurrence clusters appeared linked to parvovirus B19, influenza, CMV and Epstein-Barr virus. Some IMGT-functional V segments, including TRBV6-2 and TRBV6-3, could not be distinguished by the 87-base-pair reads and were therefore excluded. A later analysis found that HLA-associated TCR beta chains were more clonally expanded and had lower generation probabilities than equally common non-associated chains. In this cohort, only TCR beta chains were sequenced, and detectable features were limited by the absence of alpha or paired-chain data.

V is shortened by 6 bases, J by 4 bases, and the region joining them spans 17 bases. The CDR3 runs 15 residues from the cysteine to the phenylalanine. Only the CDR3 portion is preserved as DNA: 45 bases, with reading frame beginning at the first base. CDR1 MNHNY and CDR2 SVGAGI are derived from the germline V gene (reference sequence). The cohort was made up of roughly 670 healthy bone marrow donors. At the time of sampling, every cohort member was nominally healthy, though immune exposures that went unrecorded were likely present. The donor was CMV seronegative and belonged to the group of under 400 seronegative cohort members. A peripheral blood sample was provided by each donor, and peripheral blood mononuclear cells were used for TCR beta sequencing. Genomic DNA was extracted from the blood cell samples with the Qiagen DNeasy Blood Extraction Kit. Receptor amplification or capture employed the immunoSEQ multiplex PCR assay. The multiplex PCR relied on a mix of 60 forward primers for TCR Vbeta segments and 13 reverse primers for TCR Jbeta segments. A multiplex PCR assay on genomic DNA amplified the CDR3 region of rearranged TCR beta genes. On the Illumina HiSeq System, the amplified TCR beta libraries were sequenced as 87-base-pair reads. Regarding the original processing steps: Across the roughly 640 repertoires, a later analysis counted approximately 83 million unique TCR beta chains, 9 million to 14 million of which were shared by at least two donors. Raw reads were error-corrected and collapsed into unique sequences with a nearest-neighbor algorithm that merged closely related sequences to remove PCR and sequencing errors. Alignment of CDR3 sequences to IMGT reference sequences was used to assign V, D and J gene segments. For a sequence to be retained, a match of at least six nucleotides was required to both a V gene segment and a J gene segment. A rearrangement was called productive if the CDR3 had no stop codons and remained in frame with V and J, and every other rearrangement was called non-productive. Following IMGT convention, CDR3 was defined as the stretch from the second conserved V-encoded cysteine up to the conserved J-encoded phenylalanine. In an earlier analysis of more than 550 of the donors, sequences lacking an unambiguous match to a single V gene segment were excluded. An earlier analysis of several hundred of the donors classified V segments as functional when productive rearrangements were above 56.7% and as segregating when the standard deviation between donors was above 5%. A statistical classification framework was built for diagnosing cytomegalovirus status from the catalog of TCR beta chain sequences. In a later analysis, TCR nucleotide sequences were compared against IMGT/GENE-DB human TR gene sequences so that V and J genes could be assigned. The TCRdist pipeline was used in a later analysis to assign CDR3 sequences and most-parsimonious VDJ recombination scenarios. A later analysis defined each TCR beta chain by its CDR3 amino acid sequence plus V-gene family, and excluded reads lacking a unique V-gene family. In a later analysis, nearly 600 highly shared, low-generation-probability nucleotide sequences were removed to address suspected cross-contamination and a sequencing artifact. For each public chain, a later analysis derived a clonal expansion index from normalized ranks of inferred template counts within each repertoire. A later analysis computed generation probabilities with a VDJ recombination model fitted to out-of-frame rearrangements, and checked the results against IGoR. A later analysis scored TCR-TCR, TCR-HLA and TCR-CMV co-occurrence with hypergeometric tests, applying a repertoire-size bias correction to TCR pairs. To estimate false discovery rates, a later analysis permuted the HLA or CMV assignments 20 times. In a later analysis, co-occurring TCRs were grouped using DBSCAN, with TCRdist sequence similarity added in when clustering inside HLA-allele-positive subsets. Repertoires with fewer than 30,000 or more than 120,000 public chains were left out of co-occurrence clustering, as were five repertoires with anomalous nucleotide sharing. TCRdb re-hosts the immuneACCESS table, in-frame sequences only. Its copies lack some clones; in the studies checked, an unresolved V gene accounts for under half of them, and the cause for the rest is not known. V, J and clone size are those of that table, while D and trimming were read from the DNA. Within this sample are some 130,000 clones, with about 83% of them counted one time only. The ten largest clones represent 4% to 6.5% of the sample.

Comments on this clone: Its antigen remains unidentified. No base-level quality is on record; no much larger clone is a single base apart.

The clonotype originates from a woman in her twenties or thirties in good health and CMV-seronegative. Sequencing input: PBMCs. The chain uses TRBV6-6 and TRBJ2-3; matching of 5 bases hints at TRBD1 as the D gene. The CDR3 in this case is CASSWARGSPDTQYF. At the DNA level, the sequence is TGTGCCAGCAGCTGGGCAAGGGGTTCCCCAGATACGCAGTATTTT.